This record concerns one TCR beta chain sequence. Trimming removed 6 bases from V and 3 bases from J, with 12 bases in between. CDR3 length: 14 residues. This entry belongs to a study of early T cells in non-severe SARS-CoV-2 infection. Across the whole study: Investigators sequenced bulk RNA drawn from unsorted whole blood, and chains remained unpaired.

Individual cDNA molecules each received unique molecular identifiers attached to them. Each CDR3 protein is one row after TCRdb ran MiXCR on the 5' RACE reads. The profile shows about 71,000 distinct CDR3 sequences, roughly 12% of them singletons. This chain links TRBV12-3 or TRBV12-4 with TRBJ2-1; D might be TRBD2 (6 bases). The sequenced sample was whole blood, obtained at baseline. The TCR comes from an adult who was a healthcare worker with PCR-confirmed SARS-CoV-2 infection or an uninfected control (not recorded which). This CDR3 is CASRGGTVYNEQFF. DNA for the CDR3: TGTGCCAGCAGAGGCGGGACTGTCTACAATGAGCAGTTCTTC.